One sample yielded the 5 T cell receptor beta chains listed below, sequenced in a study of T cell responses to AZD1222 COVID-19 vaccine. Produced via immunoSEQ multiplex PCR; TCRdb's table is partial and in-frame only. The sample has about 170,000 clones; approximately 86% are singletons. This material consisted of peripheral blood, taken on day 0 of AZD1222 vaccination. The receptor set was obtained from an adult in good health.

The chain couples TRBV11-3 to TRBJ2-7; weak D call: TRBD1 (6 bases). V was pared by 1 base and J by 4 bases, with 14 bases between. The CDR3 spans 15 residues. CDR1 and CDR2 from the germline V gene are SGHNT and YENEEA. This chain's CDR3 is CASSLGGQVLYEQYF. CDR3 in DNA: TGTGCCAGCAGCTTAGGGGGGCAGGTCTTATACGAGCAGTACTTC.

The chain recombines TRBV19 with TRBJ1-1; maybe TRBD1 (5 bases). This CDR3 region has 15 residues. The V end was cut by 4 bases, the J end by 0 bases, with 12 bases between. The germline CDR1 and CDR2 sequences are LNHDA and SQIVND (reference sequence). In DNA form, the CDR3 reads TGTGCCAGTAGTAAGATCGGGGGGGTGAACACTGAAGCTTTCTTT. This translates into CASSKIGGVNTEAFF.

This sequence joins TRBV9 and TRBJ2-7; D perhaps matches TRBD2 (5 bases). The CDR3 runs to 14 residues. Germline values: CDR1 SGDLS, CDR2 YYNGEE. V was pared by 0 bases and J by 0 bases, with 7 bases between. CDR3 region: CASSVGLLSYEQYF. The CDR3 bases are TGTGCCAGCAGCGTAGGACTACTCTCCTACGAGCAGTACTTC. Full variable domain (missing parts from reference TRBV9 and TRBJ2-7): DSGVTQTPKHLITATGQRVTLRCSPRSGDLSVYWYQQSLDQGLQFLIQYYNGEERAKGNILERFSAQQFPDLHSELNLSSLELGDSALYFCASSVGLLSYEQYFGPGTRLTVT.

The rearrangement uses TRBV5-1 and TRBJ2-7; a possible D gene is TRBD1 (6 bases). V was clipped by 3 bases and J by 3 bases, with 13 bases between them. Germline assignment: CDR1 SGHRS and CDR2 YFSETQ. The CDR3 totals 14 residues. The CDR3 sequence: CASSSSGQLYEQYF. The CDR3 nucleotides are TGCGCCAGCAGCTCTTCAGGACAGCTCTACGAGCAGTACTTC.

The gene calls are TRBV7-7 and TRBJ2-5, with D possibly matching TRBD1 (6 bases). This CDR3 has 14 residues. The germline V gene encodes CDR1 SSHAT and CDR2 FNYEAQ (reference sequence). The ends were cut back, 2 bases at V and 5 bases at J, with 12 bases in the middle. CDR3 in amino acids: CASSLTGQGETQYF. The CDR3 DNA follows: TGTGCCAGCAGCTTAACCGGGCAGGGGGAGACCCAGTACTTC. The whole variable domain, filled in from reference TRBV7-7 and TRBJ2-5, reads GAGVSQSPRYKVTKRGQDVTLRCDPISSHATLYWYQQALGQGPEFLTYFNYEAQPDKSGLPSDRFSAERPEGSISTLTIQRTEQRDSAMYRCASSLTGQGETQYFGPGTRLLVL.